What follows is one T cell receptor beta chain and its context. The CDR3 contains 15 residues. The germline V gene has CDR1 SGHRS and CDR2 YFSETQ. V lost 2 bases to trimming and J lost 4 bases; unmatched junction nucleotides: 6. The data originate from a study of blood T cell repertoires in COVID-19. As for the study in general: Specimens from acute and convalescent COVID-19 originated in the United States, Italy and Spain. T cells, B-cell-depleted T cells, or PBMCs supplied cDNA or gDNA.

Methods used by the authors: Estimation of nucleated cell counts relied on the amplification of reference gene primers. Sequencing was performed with immunoSEQ multiplex PCR; in TCRdb, only in-frame clones are kept and a portion is missing. V and J calls and clone size come straight from that table; D and trimming were deduced from the DNA. Of over 150,000 clones in the sample, around 90% were seen once. The receptor's source is a man aged 50 to 60 with acute or convalescent COVID-19. The sample comprised peripheral blood. The chain couples TRBV5-1 to TRBJ2-7; 10 bases are a match to TRBD2. The CDR3 loop is CASSFEREGLYEQYF. The CDR3 DNA reads TGCGCCAGCAGCTTTGAGCGGGAGGGCCTTTACGAGCAGTACTTC.